These 25 T cell receptor beta chains were all obtained from the same sample, sequenced in a study of cytomegalovirus exposure and HLA in healthy donors. The PCR made use of 60 Vbeta and 13 Jbeta primers. TCRdb's copy holds only in-frame clones and misses some; the assay was immunoSEQ multiplex PCR. This table holds over 150,000 clones, about 85% found once. Sequenced sample: PBMCs. The receptors originated from a boy aged 2 to 10 in good health and CMV-seronegative.

This sequence joins TRBV19 and TRBJ2-3; the D gene is possibly TRBD1 (5 bases). The CDR3 runs 15 residues. V was clipped by 3 bases and J by 0 bases, with 10 bases between them. The V gene's germline CDR1 is LNHDA and CDR2 SQIVND (reference sequence). The CDR3 DNA follows: TGTGCCAGTAGTATTGGGGCTGTCAGCACAGATACGCAGTATTTT. Its translation: CASSIGAVSTDTQYF. Supplemented by reference TRBV19 and TRBJ2-3, the full variable domain reads DGGITQSPKYLFRKEGQNVTLSCEQNLNHDAMYWYRQDPGQGLRLIYYSQIVNDFQKGDIAEGYSVSREKKESFPLTVTSAQKNPTAFYLCASSIGAVSTDTQYFGPGTRLTVL.

This chain links TRBV9 with TRBJ1-1; tentative D call: TRBD1 (5 bases). Trimming left V 0 bases short and J 1 base short, with 10 bases between. Germline V gene sequence: CDR1 SGDLS, CDR2 YYNGEE. The CDR3 totals 15 residues. Here the CDR3 reads CASSVEGRGNTEAFF. The DNA of the CDR3 is TGTGCCAGCAGCGTAGAGGGGCGGGGGAACACTGAAGCTTTCTTT.

Of note for this clone: One end of the junction fails to match germline, which may point to a read error. The CDR3 sequence is CASSPQQNTEAFF. In DNA form, the CDR3 reads TGTGCCAGCTCTCCACAGCAGAACACTGAAGCTTTCTTT. The V gene is TRBV18, the J gene TRBJ1-1; D gene unclear. There are 13 residues in the CDR3. The germline gives CDR1 KGHSH, CDR2 LQKENI.

The V and J genes are TRBV4-1 and TRBJ1-1; D is perhaps TRBD1 (5 bases). The V end was cut by 0 bases, the J end by 4 bases, with 15 bases between. Germline loops: CDR1 MGHRA, CDR2 YSYEKL. There are 16 residues in the CDR3. The CDR3 DNA reads TGCGCCAGCAGCCAAGAATTTAGGAGCGGGGGCACTGAAGCTTTCTTT. Translating gives CASSQEFRSGGTEAFF.

The J gene is TRBJ2-5, the V gene TRBV18, with TRBD2 matching over 7 bases. This CDR3 has 12 residues. V lost 3 bases, J lost 5 bases, and 0 bases stayed unmatched. Germline CDR1 KGHSH, CDR2 LQKENI. The CDR3 reads CASSPGGETQYF. CDR3 DNA sequence: TGTGCCAGCTCACCGGGGGGGGAGACCCAGTACTTC.

The chain combines TRBV27 with TRBJ2-5; a possible D gene is TRBD1 (5 bases). The CDR3 is 12 residues long. V was pared by 4 bases and J by 2 bases, with 5 bases between. CDR1 and CDR2 (germline): MNHEY, SMNVEV (reference sequence). CDR3 bases: TGTGCCAGCAGTTCAGGGCAAGAGACCCAGTACTTC. The encoded protein is CASSSGQETQYF.

V usage is TRBV4-1 and J usage is TRBJ1-2; D gene unclear. There are 13 residues in the CDR3. Germline CDR1 and CDR2: MGHRA and YSYEKL. V shed 3 bases and J shed 8 bases, with 13 bases lying between them. CDR3: CASSQATVSGYTF. CDR3 coding DNA: TGCGCCAGCAGCCAGGCAACAGTGTCCGGCTACACCTTC.

In this sample, this clone turned up a few times. V is TRBV11-2 and J is TRBJ2-7, with D possibly being TRBD1 (5 bases). CDR3 length: 16 amino acids. Deletions cut 3 bases from V and 2 bases from J, with 17 bases between. CDR1 and CDR2 (germline): SGHAT, FQNNGV. DNA for the CDR3: TGTGCCAGCAGCTTTGACAGCAGAATACTGGCCTACGAGCAGTACTTC. It yields the protein CASSFDSRILAYEQYF.

This chain uses TRBV5-1 with TRBJ1-2, with a possible D match to TRBD1 (5 bases). Germline V gene sequence: CDR1 SGHRS, CDR2 YFSETQ. The CDR3 has 15 residues. V was trimmed by 2 bases and J by 0 bases, leaving 11 bases between them. In DNA, the CDR3 is TGCGCCAGCAGCTTACAGGTTGCTTCTAACTATGGCTACACCTTC. As protein: CASSLQVASNYGYTF.

This chain joins TRBV6-1 and TRBJ1-6; TRBD1 matches at 8 bases. CDR1 and CDR2 from the germline V gene are MNHNS and SASEGT. After removal of 10 bases from V and 12 bases from J, the junction contained 11 bases not matched to a gene. CDR3 size: 13 residues. The CDR3 DNA sequence: TGTGCCACCGGGCGGGACAGGTGGGAACCCCTCCACTTT. This translates into CATGRDRWEPLHF.

A single count supports this clone. V usage is TRBV19 and J usage is TRBJ1-5; 7 bases fit TRBD1. The CDR3 extends over 14 amino acids. Germline V gives CDR1 LNHDA, CDR2 SQIVND (reference sequence). Trimming cost V 7 bases and J 1 base; bases outside gene matches: 4. The CDR3 DNA reads TGTGCCAGTAACCCAGGGGGGAGCAATCAGCCCCAGCATTTT. As protein: CASNPGGSNQPQHF.

This clone has a handful of counts. The chain joins TRBV7-3 to TRBJ2-3; 7 positions match TRBD2. CDR1 is SGHTA, CDR2 FQGTGA, per germline. V lost 3 bases, J lost 4 bases, and 4 bases stayed unmatched. CDR3 length equals 14 residues. The CDR3 loop reads CASSFAGAPDTQYF. The CDR3 bases are TGTGCCAGCAGCTTCGCGGGAGCCCCAGATACGCAGTATTTT.

The chain joins TRBV7-3 to TRBJ2-1; TRBD2 agrees at 11 bases. The length of the CDR3 is 16 residues. Looked up from germline, CDR1 is SGHTA and CDR2 is FQGTGA. The V segment lost 5 bases and the J segment 2 bases; nucleotides outside the gene matches: 5. The CDR3 region is CASSTLLAGAYNEQFF. The CDR3 DNA sequence: TGTGCCAGCAGCACCTTACTAGCGGGAGCCTACAATGAGCAGTTCTTC.

The CDR3 is CASSTGTRQETQYF. As DNA, the CDR3 is TGTGCCAGCAGCACGGGGACTAGACAAGAGACCCAGTACTTC. The V call is TRBV5-4, the J call TRBJ2-5; TRBD2 aligns across 8 bases. The CDR3 runs to 14 residues. Germline CDR1 and CDR2: SGHNT and YYREEE (reference sequence). The junction had 4 bases not matched to a gene; V was cut back by 4 bases and J by 2 bases.

The chain couples TRBV5-6 to TRBJ2-7, with TRBD2 matching 8 bases. The length of the CDR3 is 13 residues. Per germline, CDR1 SGHDT and CDR2 YYEEEE. V lost 1 base to trimming and J lost 6 bases; unmatched junction nucleotides: 3. The CDR3 DNA reads as TGTGCCAGCAGCTTGCGACTAGCGTTCGAGCAGTACGTC. Its protein product is CASSLRLAFEQYV.

Comments on this clone: Other DNA sequences in this specimen translate into the identical CDR3. V usage is TRBV27 and J usage is TRBJ2-2; D is unclear. The germline V and J ends were trimmed by 2 bases and 6 bases, with 4 bases remaining between them. This CDR3 contains 12 residues. CDR1 MNHEY and CDR2 SMNVEV come from the germline V gene (reference sequence). The CDR3 DNA reads TGTGCCAGCAGTTTAGGCCCCGGGGAGCTGTTTTTT. Its protein is CASSLGPGELFF.

The V call is TRBV6-5, the J call TRBJ1-2; D ambiguous. V was clipped by 2 bases and J by 0 bases, with 13 bases between them. There are 16 residues in the CDR3. Germline CDR1 reads MNHEY; CDR2 reads SVGAGI. Here the CDR3 DNA reads TGTGCCAGCAGTTACGGAGGGATTCATACTAACTATGGCTACACCTTC. It yields the protein CASSYGGIHTNYGYTF.

This clone has just one count. The chain combines TRBV5-1 with TRBJ2-1, with D unclear. V was clipped by 0 bases and J by 1 base, with 8 bases between them. The CDR3 loop spans 15 amino acids. Germline loops: CDR1 SGHRS, CDR2 YFSETQ. This CDR3 reads CASSLASSSYNEQFF. The CDR3 DNA is TGCGCCAGCAGCTTGGCGTCCAGTTCCTACAATGAGCAGTTCTTC.

This clone is a singleton in its sample. The rearrangement uses TRBV25-1 and TRBJ1-6; D unresolved. The CDR3 runs to 15 residues. Trimming removed 3 bases from V and 4 bases from J, with 10 bases in between. Per the germline V gene, CDR1 is MGHDK and CDR2 is SYGVNS. In DNA, the CDR3 is TGTGCCAGCAGTGATTCCAGAATTTATAATTCACCCCTCCACTTT. The encoded protein is CASSDSRIYNSPLHF.

The chain combines TRBV18 with TRBJ1-2; TRBD1 aligns across 11 bases. Germline values: CDR1 KGHSH, CDR2 LQKENI. This CDR3 has 16 residues. Trimming removed 6 bases from V and 6 bases from J; junction bases left unmatched: 12. CDR3 coding DNA: TGTGCCAGCTCCCTCCAGCTAGGACAGGGGGCAGATGGCTACACCTTC. This gives the protein CASSLQLGQGADGYTF.

The CDR3 loop is CASSQGTTEAFF. In DNA, the CDR3 is TGCGCCAGCAGCCAGGGGACAACTGAAGCTTTCTTT. The chain combines TRBV4-1 with TRBJ1-1, with TRBD1 as a possible D gene (6 bases). There are 12 residues in the CDR3. Per germline, CDR1 MGHRA and CDR2 YSYEKL. Trimming stripped 3 bases from V and 5 bases from J, with 7 bases between.

CDR3 coding DNA: TGTGCCACCAGCAGAGATCTTCAGGGACAGCCCCAGCATTTT. This translates into CATSRDLQGQPQHF. The V call is TRBV15, the J call TRBJ1-5; D is possibly TRBD1 (5 bases). The germline CDR1 and CDR2 sequences are LNHNV and YYDKDF (reference sequence). This CDR3 region has 14 residues. V lost 0 bases to trimming and J lost 7 bases, with 10 bases between them.

The chain combines TRBV5-8 with TRBJ2-1; TRBD1 agrees at 9 bases. The CDR3 has 15 residues. Germline V gene data show CDR1 as SGHTS and CDR2 as YDEGEE. Trimming at V came to 4 bases and at J to 5 bases, leaving 7 bases not matched to a gene. Written as DNA, the CDR3 is TGTGCCAGCAGCCCGGGGACAGGGTGGGACAATGAGCAGTTCTTC. Protein product: CASSPGTGWDNEQFF.

This clone occurred a few times. The V call is TRBV6-5, the J call TRBJ2-2; D possibly corresponds to TRBD2 (7 bases). The germline V gene has CDR1 MNHEY and CDR2 SVGAGI. V lost 9 bases and J lost 5, with 16 bases in between. This CDR3 is built from 14 residues. In nucleotides, the CDR3 is TGTGCCAGTTCGGGGGCGGGGGAAACCGGGGAGCTGTTTTTT. It encodes CASSGAGETGELFF.

The V call is TRBV7-2, the J call TRBJ2-3, with 9 bases that match TRBD2. This CDR3 contains 16 residues. The junction had 9 bases not matched to a gene; V was cut back by 3 bases and J by 5 bases. The germline gives CDR1 SGHTA, CDR2 FQGNSA. The CDR3 nucleotides read TGTGCCAGCAGCTTCGGGGCGGGGGGGCCGGGAGATACGCAGTATTTT. It translates to CASSFGAGGPGDTQYF.